The clone carrying this T cell receptor beta chain has just a few counts. This sample was taken from a study of beta chain features in type 1 diabetes. Reverse transcribing all isolated RNA meant expressed TCRB transcripts were sequenced. Assay: immunoSEQ multiplex PCR; the TCRdb copy retains only in-frame clones and omits some. Among about 250,000 clones listed, roughly 14% were seen once. Trimming removed 4 bases at V and 5 bases at J, with 16 bases between. Germline V CDR1 and CDR2: SGHRS, YFSETQ. CDR3 size: 14 residues. This receptor was identified in a woman in her 40s in good health. The chain combines TRBV5-1 with TRBJ2-7; possibly TRBD2 for D (6 bases). The sample consisted of naive CD4+ T cells from blood. CDR3 loop: CASSTGGYSDEQYF. The DNA of the CDR3 is TGCGCCAGCAGCACTGGAGGGTATAGTGACGAGCAGTACTTC.